What follows describes a single T cell receptor (beta chain). Its antigen remains unknown. The data were obtained in a study of pediatric ulcerative colitis. The repertoire was sequenced with immunoSEQ multiplex PCR; TCRdb's copy has only in-frame clones and lacks some. The sample lists 30,000 to 40,000 clones, about three quarters seen once, with 0.8% to 1.1% in the top ten. During colonoscopy, one to two rectal pinch biopsies were collected. Study findings and constraints: Clonal expansions reduced rectal repertoire diversity in acute severe colitis.

The CDR3 sequence is 20 residues long. The V segment lost 6 bases and the J segment 0 bases; nucleotides outside the gene matches: 16. The sequenced sample consisted of gut tissue. The source of this sequence is a boy aged 5-17 years with mild ulcerative colitis. The V gene is TRBV6-7, the J gene TRBJ1-4, with 10 bases identical to TRBD1. TRBV6-7 is identified as an open reading frame with a role that is uncertain. Here the CDR3 reads CASSPPGQGTDLTTNEKLFF. The CDR3, as DNA: TGTGCCAGCAGCCCACCGGGACAGGGGACCGATCTGACAACTAATGAAAAACTGTTTTTT.